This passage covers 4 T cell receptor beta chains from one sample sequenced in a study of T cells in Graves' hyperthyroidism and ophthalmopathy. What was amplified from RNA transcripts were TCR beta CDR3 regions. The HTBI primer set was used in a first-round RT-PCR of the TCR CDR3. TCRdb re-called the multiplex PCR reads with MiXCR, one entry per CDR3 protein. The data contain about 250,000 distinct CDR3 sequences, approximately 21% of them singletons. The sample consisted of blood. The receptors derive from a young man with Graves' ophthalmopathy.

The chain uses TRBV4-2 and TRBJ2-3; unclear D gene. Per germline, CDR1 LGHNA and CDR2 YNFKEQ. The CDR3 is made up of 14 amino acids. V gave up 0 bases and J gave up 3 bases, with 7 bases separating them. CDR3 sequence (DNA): TGTGCCAGCAGCCAAGATTTTGGAACAGATACGCAGTATTTT. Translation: CASSQDFGTDTQYF.

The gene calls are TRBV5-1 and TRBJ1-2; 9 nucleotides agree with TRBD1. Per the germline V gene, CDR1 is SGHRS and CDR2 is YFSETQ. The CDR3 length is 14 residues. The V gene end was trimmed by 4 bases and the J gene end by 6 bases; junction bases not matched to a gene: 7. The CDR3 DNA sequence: TGCGCCAGCAGCCTCGGACAGGGGATGGATGGCTACACCTTC. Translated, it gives CASSLGQGMDGYTF.

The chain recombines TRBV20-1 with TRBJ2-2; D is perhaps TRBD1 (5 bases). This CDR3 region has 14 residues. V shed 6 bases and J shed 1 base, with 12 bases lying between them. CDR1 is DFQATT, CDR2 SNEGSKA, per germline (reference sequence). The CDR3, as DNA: TGCAGTGCGAGAATAACAGGGAACACCGGGGAGCTGTTTTTT. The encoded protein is CSARITGNTGELFF.

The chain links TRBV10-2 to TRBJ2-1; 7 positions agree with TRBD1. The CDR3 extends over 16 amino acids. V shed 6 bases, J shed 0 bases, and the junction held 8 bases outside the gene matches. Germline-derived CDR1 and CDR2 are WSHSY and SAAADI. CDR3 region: CASRIRQGSSYNEQFF. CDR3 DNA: TGCGCCAGCAGGATTCGACAGGGTAGCTCCTACAATGAGCAGTTCTTC.